This TCR beta chain stems from a study of blood T cell repertoires in COVID-19. Study summary: COVID-19 samples from acute and convalescent phases originated in the United States, Italy and Spain. The analysed material was cDNA or gDNA that came from T cells, B-cell-depleted T cells, or PBMCs.

Cohort assignment relied on participant-reported clinical history. Study processing details: Estimates of nucleated cell counts were drawn from the amplification of reference gene primers. Using immunoSEQ multiplex PCR, the repertoire was profiled, and TCRdb retains in-frame clones only, with some absent. V, J and clone size reflect that table, while D and trimming were determined from the DNA. The sample consists of 210,000 or so clones, around four fifths of them appearing once. The sequenced sample consisted of PBMCs or T cells enriched from blood (not recorded which). The source is a woman aged 45-65 years who had been exposed to COVID-19.

The CDR3 sequence: CASSQGRGGGVAFF. CDR3 nucleotide sequence: TGTGCCAGCAGCCAAGGACGGGGAGGCGGGGTGGCTTTCTTT. The genes are TRBV3-1 (or the pseudogene TRBV3-2) and TRBJ1-1; D gene unclear. V gave up 1 base and J gave up 11 bases, with 17 bases separating them. Germline values: CDR1 LGHDT, CDR2 YNNKEL (reference sequence). This CDR3 has 14 amino acids.